The rows below give T cell receptor beta chains drawn from one sample of a study of tumor-infiltrating lymphocytes in oesophageal squamous cell carcinoma. TCRdb called the PCR reads again in MiXCR, with one record for every CDR3 protein. The sample has 20,000 to 25,000 distinct CDR3 sequences; over 30% are singletons. The sequenced sample was esophageal tumor tissue. These receptors all stem from a female donor with esophageal squamous cell carcinoma. The CDR3 runs from the conserved cysteine through the conserved F or W. Each record gives: V gene, J gene, D gene, clone size, CDR3 DNA, CDR3 protein. The D gene is left open where the match is weak. Rows give clone size only sometimes, using once, few, many, or a class for an expanded clone.

TRBV19,TRBJ2-7,TRBD2,many,TGTGCCAGCCAGACCGGGACTAGTCCTTACGAGCAGTACTTC,CASQTGTSPYEQYF
TRBV27,TRBJ2-3,NA,NA,TGTGCCAGCAGACAGGGTGGCCTCTACAATGAGCAGTATTTT,CASRQGGLYNEQYF
TRBV19,TRBJ1-2,NA,NA,TGTGCCAGTAGTTGGTCGGGGGGTGGCTACACCTTC,CASSWSGGGYTF
TRBV6-6,TRBJ2-1,NA,medium-sized,TGTGCCAGCAGTTACTCGCAGGGTTTAAGCAATGAGCAGTTCTTC,CASSYSQGLSNEQFF
TRBV25-1,TRBJ1-3,NA,many,TGTGCCAGCAGTGGCCCCCTGTCCCCAGAATGGGAATTGACCTGCTCTGGAAACACCATATATTTT,CASSGPLSPEWELTCSGNTIYF
TRBV7-6,TRBJ2-7,NA,NA,TGTGCCAGCAGCTTAAATGTGGCCTACGAGCAGTACTTC,CASSLNVAYEQYF
TRBV5-4,TRBJ1-2,TRBD1,many,TGTGCCAGCAGCCCCCCGGGACAGGGGGTTCGCTATGGCTACACCTTC,CASSPPGQGVRYGYTF
TRBV7-9,TRBJ2-3,TRBD1,NA,TGTGCCAGCAGTAGCGGACAGGGGGCCTACACAGATACGCAGTATTTT,CASSSGQGAYTDTQYF
TRBV28,TRBJ1-2,TRBD1,many,TGTGCCAGCAGTTCGATCGGACAGGACCGCTATGGCTACACCTTC,CASSSIGQDRYGYTF
TRBV5-4,TRBJ2-5,TRBD2,NA,TGTGCCAGCAGCTTGTCGACTAGCGGACGAGAGACCCAGTACTTC,CASSLSTSGRETQYF
TRBV7-6,TRBJ2-2,TRBD2,NA,TGTGCCAGCAGCTTAGGGACTAGCGGGAACACCGGGGAGCTGTTTTTT,CASSLGTSGNTGELFF
TRBV6-1,TRBJ2-1,TRBD1,medium-sized,TGTGCCAGCAAACGGTCGACAGGGGGCGGGAATGAGCAGTTCTTC,CASKRSTGGGNEQFF
TRBV6-1,TRBJ2-1,NA,NA,TGTGCCAGCAGTGAAGCGATCACCTGGAAGAATGAGCAGTTCTTC,CASSEAITWKNEQFF
TRBV7-6,TRBJ2-5,NA,NA,TGTGCCAGCAGCTGGGGGCGTGGGGGGCTACAGGAGACCCAGTACTTC,CASSWGRGGLQETQYF
TRBV6-1,TRBJ1-5,TRBD1,many,TGTGCCAGCCGACCCGACAGGGAGGGTCGGCAGCCCCAGCATTTT,CASRPDREGRQPQHF
TRBV7-9,TRBJ2-4,NA,NA,TGTGCCAGCAGCTTACAGGGGGGGCAGTACAATGAGCAGTACTTC,CASSLQGGQYNEQYF
TRBV7-2,TRBJ2-7,NA,NA,TGTGCCAGCAGCTTAATCGGGAGCTACGAGCAGTACTTC,CASSLIGSYEQYF
TRBV28,TRBJ2-1,NA,many,TGTGCCAGCTCGTCGAGTGGGCTTAACAATGAGCAGTTCTTC,CASSSSGLNNEQFF
TRBV15,TRBJ2-7,NA,NA,TGTGCCACCAGCAGAGCGGGGACGGTGGCTAGACGGGAGCAGTACTTC,CATSRAGTVARREQYF
TRBV9,TRBJ1-1,NA,NA,TGTGCCAGCAGCCTTGGATGGGGCACTGAAGCTTTCTTT,CASSLGWGTEAFF
TRBV6-1,TRBJ1-1,NA,many,TGTGCCAGCACCAGAGAGGGGGACACATTCGCTTTCTTT,CASTREGDTFAFF
TRBV7-2,TRBJ2-7,NA,once,TGTGCCAGCAACGTACTAGCTGGCGAGCAGTACTTC,CASNVLAGEQYF
TRBV19,TRBJ2-3,NA,few,TGTGCCAGTAGTATAGGGGGGTTGAAGACCGGGGAGCTGTATTTT,CASSIGGLKTGELYF
TRBV10-2,TRBJ1-2,TRBD1,NA,TGCGCCAGCAGTGAGGACAGGGTTACTGGCTACACCTTC,CASSEDRVTGYTF
TRBV2,TRBJ2-7,NA,NA,TGTGCCAGCAGTGAGGACAACTTCTCCTACGAGCAGTACTTC,CASSEDNFSYEQYF
TRBV7-2,TRBJ2-5,TRBD2,few,TGTGCCAGCAGCTTAGGCGGTAGCGGGAGGGTTCAAGAGACCCAGTACTTC,CASSLGGSGRVQETQYF
TRBV7-9,TRBJ1-1,NA,many,TGTGCCAGCCGTGACGGGAACACTGAAGCTTTCTTT,CASRDGNTEAFF
TRBV25-1,TRBJ2-4,NA,many,TGTGCCATCCAACCAGGGCTGGGGCGGCAGTACTTC,CAIQPGLGRQYF
TRBV6-1,TRBJ2-2,NA,NA,TGTGCCAGCAGTGAACGCGCACGGAACACCGGGGAGCTGTTTTTT,CASSERARNTGELFF
TRBV7-6,TRBJ2-3,NA,NA,TGTGCCAGCAGCTTGACCGGAGATACGCAGTATTTT,CASSLTGDTQYF
TRBV7-6,TRBJ2-2,NA,many,TGTGCCAGCAGCCCTGGACAGTACACCGGGGAGCTGTTTTTT,CASSPGQYTGELFF
TRBV4-2,TRBJ1-4,NA,NA,TGTGCCAGCAGCCAAGAAGGGCCCGGGACATCTAATGAAAAACTGTTTTTT,CASSQEGPGTSNEKLFF
TRBV7-3,TRBJ2-7,TRBD1,NA,TGTGCCAGCAGCGCGGACAGGTTTTCCTACGAGCAGTACTTC,CASSADRFSYEQYF
TRBV12-3/TRBV12-4,TRBJ1-4,NA,many,TGTGCCAGCAGTTTAGGGGGGAGGGATGAAAAACTGTTTTTT,CASSLGGRDEKLFF
TRBV3-1,TRBJ2-2,NA,few,TGTGCCAGCAGGCAAACCGGGGAGCTGTTTTTT,CASRQTGELFF
TRBV6-1,TRBJ2-7,TRBD2,medium-sized,TGTGCCAGCAGTTCCTTAGCCCGCCGGACTAGCGGGAGGAACAGCGGCTACGAGCAGTACTTC,CASSSLARRTSGRNSGYEQYF
TRBV10-3,TRBJ2-7,TRBD1,few,TGTGCCATCAGTTCATCCGGGACAGGGGGTTCCTACGAGCAGTACTTC,CAISSSGTGGSYEQYF
TRBV7-3,TRBJ2-3,NA,few,TGTGCCAGCAGCTTAGGGGGGGCCGCAGATACGCAGTATTTT,CASSLGGAADTQYF
TRBV7-3,TRBJ2-1,TRBD2,few,TGTGCCAGCAGCTGGACTAGCGGGAGCTACAATGAGCAGTTCTTC,CASSWTSGSYNEQFF
TRBV2,TRBJ2-2,TRBD2,NA,TGTGCCAGCAGGCCGGGAGGGCCGGGCACCGGGGAGCTGTTTTTT,CASRPGGPGTGELFF
TRBV7-6,TRBJ1-5,NA,NA,TGTGCCAGCAGCTTAGCCCCTGGGGGGGTCGATCAGCCCCAGCATTTT,CASSLAPGGVDQPQHF
TRBV7-2,TRBJ2-7,NA,NA,TGTGCCAGCAGCTTATCGGTAGGACTACTTTTAGGGCAGTACTTC,CASSLSVGLLLGQYF
TRBV28,TRBJ2-5,TRBD2,few,TGTGCCAGCAGTTTTAGTACTAGCGGGCTCCAAGAGACCCAGTACTTC,CASSFSTSGLQETQYF
TRBV7-2,TRBJ1-5,NA,NA,TGTGCCAGCAGCACCCGGACGGATCAGCCCCAGCATTTT,CASSTRTDQPQHF
TRBV7-8,TRBJ2-7,NA,once,TGTGCCAGCAGCTTGCCCCTACGGGACATTAGATTTCGGGAGCAGTACTTC,CASSLPLRDIRFREQYF
TRBV2,TRBJ1-1,NA,many,TGTGCCAGAGACCGGGGCCCCAATCACGGGAACACTGAAGCTTTCTTT,CARDRGPNHGNTEAFF
TRBV4-1,TRBJ2-3,TRBD2,few,TGCGCCAGCAGCCAAGAGGCAGCGGGATTCGCAGATACGCAGTATTTT,CASSQEAAGFADTQYF
TRBV27,TRBJ1-2,TRBD1,NA,TGTGCCAGCAGTTCCGGGACAGGGGCGGGTGGCTACACCTTC,CASSSGTGAGGYTF
TRBV24-1,TRBJ2-6,NA,medium-sized,TGTGCCACCAGTGATTTCCGATCTGGGGCCAACGTCCTGACTTTC,CATSDFRSGANVLTF